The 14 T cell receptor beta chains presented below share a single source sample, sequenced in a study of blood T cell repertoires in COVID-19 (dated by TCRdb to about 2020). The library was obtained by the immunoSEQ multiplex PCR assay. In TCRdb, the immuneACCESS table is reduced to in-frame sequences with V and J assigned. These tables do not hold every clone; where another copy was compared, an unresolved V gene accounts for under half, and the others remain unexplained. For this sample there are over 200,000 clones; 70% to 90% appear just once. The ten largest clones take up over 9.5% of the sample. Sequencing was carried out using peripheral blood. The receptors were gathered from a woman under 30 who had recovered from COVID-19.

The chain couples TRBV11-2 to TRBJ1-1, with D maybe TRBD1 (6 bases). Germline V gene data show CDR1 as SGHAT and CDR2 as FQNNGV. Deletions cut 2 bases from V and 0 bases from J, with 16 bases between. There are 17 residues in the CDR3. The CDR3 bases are TGTGCCAGCAGCTTATTCTGGTCCGGGACAATGAACACTGAAGCTTTCTTT. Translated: CASSLFWSGTMNTEAFF.

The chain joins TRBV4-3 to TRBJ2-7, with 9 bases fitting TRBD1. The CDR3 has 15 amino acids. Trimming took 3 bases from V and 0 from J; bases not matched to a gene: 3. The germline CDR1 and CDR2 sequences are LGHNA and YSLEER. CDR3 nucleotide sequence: TGCGCCAGCAGCCAGGGGACAGGGAGCTCCTACGAGCAGTACTTC. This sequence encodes CASSQGTGSSYEQYF.

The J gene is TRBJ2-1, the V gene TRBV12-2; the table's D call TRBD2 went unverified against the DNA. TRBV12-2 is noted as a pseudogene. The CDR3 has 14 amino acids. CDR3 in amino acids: CASRLVIQEGRPFF. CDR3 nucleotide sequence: TGTGCAAGTCGCTTAGTCATACAGGAGGGCCGTCCGTTCTTC.

CDR3 region: CASSFDRGNGELFF. CDR3 nucleotides: TGTGCCAGCAGTTTTGACAGGGGGAACGGGGAGCTGTTTTTT. The chain combines TRBV6-5 with TRBJ2-2; TRBD1 aligns across 9 bases. CDR3 length: 14 residues. Looked up from germline, CDR1 is MNHEY and CDR2 is SVGAGI. The V segment lost 4 bases and the J segment 7 bases; nucleotides outside the gene matches: 4.

CDR3 nucleotide sequence: TGTGCCAGCAGCTTTGGGGGCGTGGCGGGAGCCGGCTACAATGAGCAGTTCTTC. Amino acids: CASSFGGVAGAGYNEQFF. This rearrangement joins TRBV5-4 to TRBJ2-1, with D possibly matching TRBD2 (7 bases). V dropped 2 bases and J dropped 3 bases, with 21 bases sitting between them. The germline V gene has CDR1 SGHNT and CDR2 YYREEE (reference sequence). The CDR3 covers 18 residues.

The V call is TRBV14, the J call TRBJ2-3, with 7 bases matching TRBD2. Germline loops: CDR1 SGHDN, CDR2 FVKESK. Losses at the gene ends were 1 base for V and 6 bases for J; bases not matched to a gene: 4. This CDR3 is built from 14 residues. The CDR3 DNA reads TGTGCCAGCAGCCAAGCGGGAGGTGCGGATACGCAGTATTTT. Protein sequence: CASSQAGGADTQYF.

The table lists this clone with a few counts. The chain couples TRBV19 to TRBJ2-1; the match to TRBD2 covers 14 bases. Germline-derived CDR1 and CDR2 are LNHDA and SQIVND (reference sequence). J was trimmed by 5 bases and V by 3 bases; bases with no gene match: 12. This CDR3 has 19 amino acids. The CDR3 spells CASSIRTSGRRQWDNEQFF. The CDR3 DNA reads TGTGCCAGTAGTATTAGGACTAGCGGGAGGCGCCAATGGGACAATGAGCAGTTCTTC.

CDR3 in DNA: TGTGCCATCAGTGGGGACAAGGCATACAATGAGCAGTTCTTC. It encodes CAISGDKAYNEQFF. The chain joins TRBV10-3 to TRBJ2-1; possible D gene TRBD1, 6 bases. Between the trimmed V and J ends, which lost 4 bases and 4 bases, there was a span of 11 bases. CDR1 and CDR2 (germline): ENHRY, SYGVKD. CDR3 length: 14 residues.

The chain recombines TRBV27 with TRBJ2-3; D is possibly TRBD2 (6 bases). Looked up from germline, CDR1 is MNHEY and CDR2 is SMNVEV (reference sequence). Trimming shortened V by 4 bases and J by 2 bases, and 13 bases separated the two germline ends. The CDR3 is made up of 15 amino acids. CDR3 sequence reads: CASSSGGGFTDTQYF. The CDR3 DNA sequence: TGTGCCAGCAGTTCCGGGGGAGGCTTCACAGATACGCAGTATTTT.

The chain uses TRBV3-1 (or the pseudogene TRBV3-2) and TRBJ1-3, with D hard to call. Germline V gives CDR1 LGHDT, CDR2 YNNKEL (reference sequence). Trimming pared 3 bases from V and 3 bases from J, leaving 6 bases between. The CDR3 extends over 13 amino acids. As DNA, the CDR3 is TGTGCCAGCAGCCATGGCAGTGGAAACACCATATATTTT. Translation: CASSHGSGNTIYF.

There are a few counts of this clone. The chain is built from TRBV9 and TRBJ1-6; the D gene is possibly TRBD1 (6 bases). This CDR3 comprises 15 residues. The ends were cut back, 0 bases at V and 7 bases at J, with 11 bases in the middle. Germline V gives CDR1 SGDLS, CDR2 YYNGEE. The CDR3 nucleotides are TGTGCCAGCAGCGTAGGGGACACCGAGAATTCACCCCTCCACTTT. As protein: CASSVGDTENSPLHF. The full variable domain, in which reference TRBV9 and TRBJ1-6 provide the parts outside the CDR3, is DSGVTQTPKHLITATGQRVTLRCSPRSGDLSVYWYQQSLDQGLQFLIQYYNGEERAKGNILERFSAQQFPDLHSELNLSSLELGDSALYFCASSVGDTENSPLHFGNGTRLTVT.

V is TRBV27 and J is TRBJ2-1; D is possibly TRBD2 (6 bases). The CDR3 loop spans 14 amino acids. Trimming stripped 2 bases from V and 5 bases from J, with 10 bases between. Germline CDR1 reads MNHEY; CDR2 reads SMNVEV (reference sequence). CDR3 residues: CASSLTGAHNEQFF. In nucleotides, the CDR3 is TGTGCCAGCAGTTTAACGGGAGCGCACAATGAGCAGTTCTTC.

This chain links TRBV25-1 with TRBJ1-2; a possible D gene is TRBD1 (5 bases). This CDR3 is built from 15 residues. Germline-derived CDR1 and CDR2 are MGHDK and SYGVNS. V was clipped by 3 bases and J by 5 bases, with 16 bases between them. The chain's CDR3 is CASSDPGPKGYGYTF. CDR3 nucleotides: TGTGCCAGCAGTGACCCAGGGCCCAAGGGGTATGGCTACACCTTC.

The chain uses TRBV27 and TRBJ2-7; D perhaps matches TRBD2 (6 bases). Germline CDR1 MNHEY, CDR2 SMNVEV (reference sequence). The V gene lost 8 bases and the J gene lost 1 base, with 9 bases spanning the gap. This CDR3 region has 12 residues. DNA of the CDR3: TGTGCCAGCCTTAGCGGATCCTACGAGCAGTACTTC. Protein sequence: CASLSGSYEQYF.